The next 22 T cell receptor beta chains were all read from a single sample in a study of cytomegalovirus exposure and HLA in healthy donors. Researchers ran the PCR with 60 Vbeta and 13 Jbeta primers. Assay: immunoSEQ multiplex PCR; the TCRdb copy retains only in-frame clones and omits some. This sample has under 150,000 clones, with 65% to 80% found just once. Input material: PBMCs. All receptors derive from a male donor in good health and CMV-seropositive.

CDR3 in amino acids: CASSAKSGGTGAYEQYF. The CDR3 nucleotides are TGTGCCAGTAGTGCGAAATCCGGCGGGACAGGAGCCTACGAGCAGTACTTC. V gene TRBV19 combines with J gene TRBJ2-7; TRBD1 matches at 8 bases. Germline assignment: CDR1 LNHDA and CDR2 SQIVND (reference sequence). The CDR3 runs 17 residues. Losses at the gene ends were 5 bases for V and 2 bases for J; bases not matched to a gene: 14.

About this clone itself: The junction departs from germline at one end; a sequencing error may be responsible. The rearrangement uses TRBV4-2 and TRBJ1-1; D is unresolved. CDR3 length: 15 residues. CDR1 and CDR2 (germline): LGHNA, YNFKEQ. The DNA for the CDR3 is TGTGCCAGCACCCAAGGGAGGCCAGATGACACTGAAGCTTTCTTT. Protein: CASTQGRPDDTEAFF.

This chain joins TRBV6-5 and TRBJ1-6; no clear D gene. With 0 bases removed from V and 7 bases from J, the gap between germline ends came to 10 bases. The CDR3 length is 15 residues. Germline CDR1 is MNHEY and CDR2 is SVGAGI. The CDR3 sequence is CASSYSFRINSPLHF. CDR3 in DNA: TGTGCCAGCAGTTACTCGTTCAGGATAAATTCACCCCTCCACTTT.

The chain couples TRBV7-3 to TRBJ2-1; 13 bases map to TRBD2. CDR1 is SGHTA, CDR2 FQGTGA, per germline. The CDR3 spans 16 residues. J lost 8 bases, V lost 0 bases, and 4 bases had no gene match. CDR3 sequence: CASSLTRTSGSDEQFF. CDR3 coding DNA: TGTGCCAGCAGCTTAACTCGGACTAGCGGGAGCGATGAGCAGTTCTTC.

The rearrangement links TRBV7-5 to TRBJ1-5; TRBD1, the table's D call, was not compared with the DNA. TRBV7-5 has pseudogene status. The length of the CDR3 is 15 residues. The CDR3, as DNA: TGTGCCAGAAGCCTTGACAGGGTTAGCAATCAGCCCCAGCATTTT. Residues: CARSLDRVSNQPQHF.

This clone was observed once. The chain has TRBV5-4 and TRBJ2-3, with a possible D match to TRBD2 (5 bases). Germline CDR1 and CDR2: SGHNT and YYREEE (reference sequence). This CDR3 comprises 15 residues. V lost 0 bases to trimming and J lost 2 bases, with 10 bases between them. CDR3 DNA sequence: TGTGCCAGCAGCTTGGGGAGGACCCTCACAGATACGCAGTATTTT. Its protein product is CASSLGRTLTDTQYF.

The chain joins TRBV15 to TRBJ1-5; weak D call: TRBD1 (5 bases). Looked up from germline, CDR1 is LNHNV and CDR2 is YYDKDF (reference sequence). V lost 0 bases to trimming and J lost 1 base, with 7 bases between them. This CDR3 has 15 residues. The CDR3 DNA is TGTGCCACCAGCAGAGACCCAGGGAGCAATCAGCCCCAGCATTTT. As protein: CATSRDPGSNQPQHF.

The V call is TRBV27, the J call TRBJ2-1; 13 bases line up with TRBD2. CDR1 and CDR2 from the germline V gene are MNHEY and SMNVEV (reference sequence). The CDR3 consists of 15 residues. V shed 6 bases, J shed 7 bases, and the junction held 6 bases outside the gene matches. This CDR3 reads CASSPGTSGMNEQFF. CDR3 DNA sequence: TGTGCCAGCAGCCCCGGGACTAGCGGGATGAATGAGCAGTTCTTC.

The V call is TRBV10-2, the J call TRBJ2-5, with 13 bases identical to TRBD2. The CDR3 contains 17 residues. Trimming at V came to 0 bases and at J to 5 bases, leaving 6 bases not matched to a gene. From germline, CDR1 is WSHSY and CDR2 SAAADI. DNA for the CDR3: TGCGCCAGCAGTGAGTCCGGGACTAGCGGGGCTGGGGAGACCCAGTACTTC. This gives the protein CASSESGTSGAGETQYF.

This clone occurred once. Here the CDR3 reads CATSTGTGDEQYF. The DNA of the CDR3 is TGTGCCACCAGCACCGGGACAGGGGACGAGCAGTACTTC. This chain uses TRBV15 with TRBJ2-7; 10 positions agree with TRBD1. Germline V gene sequence: CDR1 LNHNV, CDR2 YYDKDF (reference sequence). The V gene end was trimmed by 4 bases and the J gene end by 5 bases; junction bases not matched to a gene: 2. The CDR3 runs to 13 residues.

This chain links TRBV5-1 with TRBJ1-1; TRBD1 matches at 7 bases. The CDR3 has 14 residues. The germline gives CDR1 SGHRS, CDR2 YFSETQ. The trim removed 3 bases at V and 4 bases at J, leaving 6 bases unmatched. The DNA of the CDR3 is TGCGCCAGCAGCTCCGACAGGGCTTCCACTGAAGCTTTCTTT. It specifies CASSSDRASTEAFF.

J is TRBJ2-7 and V is TRBV11-1, with TRBD1 identical over 8 bases. Trimming cost V 3 bases and J 4 bases; bases outside gene matches: 5. This CDR3 comprises 14 residues. CDR1 is SGHAT and CDR2 is FQDESV in the germline V gene (reference sequence). CDR3 protein: CASSFQGAQYEQYF. The CDR3 DNA reads TGTGCCAGCAGCTTCCAGGGGGCTCAGTACGAGCAGTACTTC.

This clone has a handful of counts. The chain joins TRBV29-1 to TRBJ2-7, with 15 bases lining up with TRBD2. Germline assignment: CDR1 SQVTM and CDR2 ANQGSEA. The CDR3 runs to 15 residues. The V segment lost 3 bases and the J segment 2 bases; nucleotides outside the gene matches: 2. The CDR3 reads CSVDGTSGGTYEQYF. The CDR3 DNA reads as TGCAGCGTTGATGGGACTAGCGGGGGGACCTACGAGCAGTACTTC.

The rearrangement links TRBV18 to TRBJ1-2; 7 bases map to TRBD1. J gave up 8 bases and V 2 bases, and 17 bases lay outside the gene matches. Germline V gene lookup returns CDR1 KGHSH and CDR2 LQKENI. This CDR3 has 17 amino acids. CDR3 sequence reads: CASSPVLDREEYMGYTF. The CDR3, as DNA: TGTGCCAGCTCACCAGTCCTCGACAGGGAGGAGTACATGGGCTACACCTTC.

This clone was seen only a few times. The chain recombines TRBV13 with TRBJ1-4; D is perhaps TRBD1 (5 bases). Germline CDR1 and CDR2: PRHDT and FYEKMQ (reference sequence). The CDR3 extends over 16 amino acids. V was cut by 8 bases and J by 7 bases, with 23 bases left in between. The DNA of the CDR3 is TGTGCCAGCTCCCGGGCAGACAGCCCCAAAACTGAAAAACTGTTTTTT. Encoded protein: CASSRADSPKTEKLFF.

This chain uses TRBV13 with TRBJ2-3; 10 bases match TRBD2. J gave up 3 bases and V 5 bases, and 11 bases lay outside the gene matches. The germline CDR1 and CDR2 sequences are PRHDT and FYEKMQ (reference sequence). The CDR3 length is 17 residues. CDR3 sequence reads: CASSTRLAGVSTDTQYF. The CDR3 bases are TGTGCCAGCAGCACCCGTCTAGCGGGAGTTTCGACAGATACGCAGTATTTT.

This sequence joins TRBV11-2 and TRBJ1-2; D remains unclear. Germline CDR1 is SGHAT and CDR2 is FQNNGV. The germline V and J ends were trimmed by 5 bases and 7 bases, with 17 bases remaining between them. CDR3 length equals 14 residues. The CDR3 nucleotides are TGTGCCAGCAGCGACCTTTCGGGGATGCCTGGCTACACCTTC. Encoded protein: CASSDLSGMPGYTF.

This sequence joins TRBV28 and TRBJ1-2, with a tentative D call TRBD1 (5 bases). CDR3 size: 15 residues. The V gene lost 1 base and the J gene lost 1 base, with 10 bases spanning the gap. Germline V lookup: CDR1 MDHEN, CDR2 SYDVKM. The CDR3 region has the DNA TGTGCCAGCAGTTTATCCGGCAGGGTTAACTATGGCTACACCTTC. This codes for CASSLSGRVNYGYTF.

The chain carries TRBV25-1 and TRBJ2-1, with a possible D match to TRBD2 (5 bases). V was shortened by 0 bases and J by 7 bases, with 7 bases between the two germline ends. Germline V lookup: CDR1 MGHDK, CDR2 SYGVNS. CDR3 size: 13 residues. As DNA, the CDR3 is TGTGCCAGCAGTGAATATGGCGGGAATGAGCAGTTCTTC. Amino acid sequence: CASSEYGGNEQFF.

The V call is TRBV19, the J call TRBJ2-7, with 9 positions matching TRBD1. The CDR3 length is 15 residues. V lost 4 bases to trimming and J lost 7 bases; unmatched junction nucleotides: 11. CDR1 and CDR2 from the germline V gene are LNHDA and SQIVND (reference sequence). The CDR3 DNA follows: TGTGCCAGTAGTACCTCCGGGACAGGGCGGGGGGAGCAGTACTTC. It translates to CASSTSGTGRGEQYF.

This chain uses TRBV5-1 with TRBJ2-1; D is perhaps TRBD1 (5 bases). The germline V gene has CDR1 SGHRS and CDR2 YFSETQ. CDR3 length: 15 amino acids. V lost 0 bases and J 7 bases, leaving 14 bases between the germline ends. Here the CDR3 reads CASSLAAGLRNEQFF. In nucleotides, the CDR3 is TGCGCCAGCAGCTTGGCGGCAGGGTTAAGGAATGAGCAGTTCTTC.

The V and J genes are TRBV19 and TRBJ1-2, with D uncertain. The V end lost 7 bases, the J end lost 2 bases, and 17 bases lay between the germline ends. CDR3 length: 15 residues. Germline lookup yields CDR1 LNHDA and CDR2 SQIVND (reference sequence). CDR3 sequence (DNA): TGTGCCAGTACTGTGGCGGGTTGGCAGAACTATGGCTACACCTTC. Amino acid sequence: CASTVAGWQNYGYTF.